This T cell receptor (beta chain) was identified during a study of shared clonotypes between healthy human individuals (dated by TCRdb to about 2020). Concerning the study at large: The cohort comprised two women and three men aged 18 to 49 years. For each donor, CD4 naive and CD4 memory were each run on three plates, CD8 naive on two plates, and CD8 memory on one plate. Blood TCR repertoires of five healthy adults were deeply sequenced to estimate repertoire size and the extent of clonotype sharing between individuals. To increase sequencing depth and limit assay-specific biases, TCR repertoire library preparation and sequencing were carried out by different laboratories using diverse techniques. Leukapheresis yielded between about 0.94 and 9.5 billion PBMCs per donor.

TCR CDR3 regions were amplified from genomic DNA by multiplex PCR using the deep immunoSEQ assay. Genomic DNA extracted from each cell subset was distributed evenly over all wells of several immunoSEQ 96-well plates, and each plate served as one replicate. For sorted subsets, roughly 0.2 ug genomic DNA, equal to tens of thousands of T cell genomes, was loaded into each replicate PCR. Purified libraries were quantified with a Qubit 3.0 fluorometer, sized on a Bioanalyzer 2100, and re-quantified with the KAPA Library Quantification kit. Every immunoSEQ 96-well plate was sequenced on a dedicated single-read 150-cycle Illumina NextSeq 550 flow cell. On the study's bioinformatics: Because the immunoSEQ output included only junctional sequences and no quality scores, the filtering could not be the same as the filtering used for full-length reads. Sequences were annotated with PyIR, a Python wrapper for IgBLAST v1.9, using IMGT germline references to assign V/J genes and CDR3. Reads were removed for weak V/J assignments (E-value above 1e-6), missing CDR3, stop codons, out-of-frame junctions, or ambiguous translated residues. V3J clonotypes were defined by identical inferred V gene, J gene, and CDR3 amino acid sequence. Percentage overlap between repertoires was calculated by dividing the number of shared unique clonotypes by the size of the smaller repertoire. Three approaches were used to assess repertoire richness: RTK rarefaction, the Chao1 estimator, and Recon v2.1 estimates of unobserved clonotypes. For all TCRbeta clonotypes obtained by the gDNA method from a few donors, generation probabilities were computed with OLGA. TCRdb provides this immuneACCESS table in a form limited to in-frame rearrangements. Some clones are lacking; in checked studies, under half of them reflect an unresolved V gene, and why the rest are absent is not known. That table furnishes V, J and clone size, whereas the DNA furnished D and trimming. The sample records approximately 720,000 clones, approximately 90% of which are singletons. Approximately 24% of the sample goes to the ten largest clones.

Trimming takes 4 bases off V and 5 bases off J; junction bases not matched to a gene: 8. The cysteine opens and the phenylalanine closes a CDR3 of 15 amino acids. Just the 45-base CDR3 DNA is kept, in frame starting at base 1. Via the germline V gene, CDR1 is SGHRS and CDR2 YFSETQ. As regards this clone: No antigen is known for it. No base quality information exists; no much larger clone differs at one position.

For the CD8 naive samples, CD45RO-negative cells were positively selected for CCR7, yielding a CD45RA+CCR7+ population from which TemRA cells were excluded. Healthy HIV-negative adults with no recently reported acute infections or vaccinations were included as donors. All donors were Caucasian adults living in Nashville, Tennessee, USA. Blood was collected by leukapheresis, and PBMCs were isolated by Ficoll-Histopaque density gradient centrifugation and then cryopreserved in liquid nitrogen vapor phase. Purity and quantity of every magnetically sorted T cell population were checked by analytical flow cytometry. Genomic DNA was isolated from every sorted fraction and measured by UV absorbance on a Nanodrop 2000c. Study-wide findings and limitations: Rarefaction of sorted-subset datasets indicated incomplete sequencing despite the large sequencing depth. Sharing across several donors was observed for approximately 5% of naive CD4, less than 4% of naive CD8, 2.3% of memory CD4, and roughly 0.4% of memory CD8 clonotypes. Pairwise subsampling indicated that sequencing depth was expected to affect the degree of clonotype sharing among donors. Sampling was restricted to blood, and TCR repertoires in tissue are likely to differ from TCR repertoires in blood. Naive subsets generally had larger estimated clonotype richness than memory subsets. The genetic and exposure-history diversity represented was limited by the small number of donors. Compared with non-shared clonotypes, the clonotypes found in all four sorted-subset donors had higher generation probabilities.

The sequence came from a man under 40 in good health. Sequencing was done on a sample of naive CD8+ T cells sorted from blood. The intended sense of this specimen's cell subset or site label: CD45RA+CCR7+. The rearranged segments are TRBV5-1 and TRBJ2-5, and 10 bases in between align with TRBD1. Here is the DNA: TGCGCCAGCAGCCCGACAGGGGGCGAGGGGGAGACCCAGTACTTC. It translates to CASSPTGGEGETQYF.